Below, one T cell receptor (beta chain) is given with its context. In Seattle, patients joined the study during active infection and were tracked longitudinally. Per the original data handling: It was from reference gene primer amplification that nucleated cell counts were estimated. Assay used: immunoSEQ multiplex PCR; TCRdb lists only in-frame clones, some missing. D and trimming come from the DNA, and the V and J calls and clone size come from that table. The sample has roughly 290,000 clones, approximately 90% seen once. The sample is drawn from a study of blood T cell repertoires in COVID-19. Study context: COVID-19 samples, acute and convalescent, were from the United States, Italy and Spain. T cells, B-cell-depleted T cells, or PBMCs provided the cDNA or gDNA that served as material.

The CDR3 spans 12 residues. Germline assignment: CDR1 SQVTM and CDR2 ANQGSEA. Trimming took off 4 bases at V and 10 bases at J, with 16 bases between the two ends. The genes are TRBV29-1 and TRBJ1-2; D call uncertain. This clonotype originated in a woman aged 30 to 39 with COVID-19, enrolled during active disease. Specimen: peripheral blood. The DNA of the CDR3 is TGCAGCGTTGGTAACGACGGGAATAACTACACCTTC. Translating it yields CSVGNDGNNYTF.